A selection of T cell receptor beta chains follows, all from one sample in a study of blood T cell repertoires in COVID-19. Only in-frame clones appear in the TCRdb table, and some are missing; sequencing was by immunoSEQ multiplex PCR. This repertoire shows tens of thousands of clones, about 82% found once; its top ten account for under 5%. What was sequenced was peripheral blood. The receptors here all came from a man over 45 with active COVID-19. The CDR3 runs from the conserved cysteine through the conserved F or W. The order of the fields is D gene, J gene, V gene, clone size, CDR3 protein, CDR3 DNA. D genes are given only for firm matches. For some rows the clone size is stated as once, few or many, or as a class when expanded; others skip it.

NA	TRBJ1-1	TRBV7-8	NA	CASSVRGAAEAFF	TGTGCCAGCAGCGTACGCGGTGCCGCTGAAGCTTTCTTT
TRBD1	TRBJ1-2	TRBV7-9	NA	CASSLGFDRGHGYTF	TGTGCCAGCAGCTTAGGATTTGACAGGGGGCATGGCTACACCTTC
NA	TRBJ2-3	TRBV5-1	NA	CASSLDPIADTQYF	TGCGCCAGCAGCTTGGACCCCATAGCAGATACGCAGTATTTT
NA	TRBJ2-7	TRBV6-5	once	CASRPGIVPYEQYF	TGTGCCAGCAGGCCCGGGATTGTCCCCTACGAGCAGTACTTC
NA	TRBJ2-7	TRBV6-2/TRBV6-3	once	CASSYFITQVLTYEQYF	TGTGCCAGCAGTTACTTTATAACACAGGTTCTTACCTACGAGCAGTACTTC
TRBD1	TRBJ1-2	TRBV19	NA	CASSTDRGTIF	TGTGCCAGTAGCACCGACAGGGGGACAATTTTC
NA	TRBJ2-7	TRBV5-1	NA	CASSLALSSSDEQYF	TGCGCCAGCAGCTTGGCCCTGTCTTCCTCCGACGAGCAGTACTTC
NA	TRBJ1-2	TRBV9	NA	CASSGGTNYGYTF	TGTGCCAGCAGCGGGGGGACAAACTATGGCTACACCTTC
NA	TRBJ2-1	TRBV5-1	NA	CASSIEAMSSYNEQFF	TGCGCCAGCAGTATAGAGGCGATGAGCTCCTACAATGAGCAGTTCTTC
NA	TRBJ2-1	TRBV6-6	NA	CASSPDNYNEQFF	TGTGCCAGCAGCCCGGACAACTACAATGAGCAGTTCTTC
TRBD1	TRBJ2-1	TRBV2	NA	CASILAQGTYNEQFF	TGTGCCAGCATATTAGCACAGGGGACCTACAATGAGCAGTTCTTC
TRBD1	TRBJ1-4	TRBV6-5	few	CASRDRGATNEKLFF	TGTGCCAGCCGGGACAGGGGGGCAACTAATGAAAAACTGTTTTTT
TRBD1	TRBJ1-2	TRBV5-1	NA	CASSLASDRANYGYTF	TGCGCCAGCAGCTTGGCCTCTGACAGGGCAAACTATGGCTACACCTTC
NA	TRBJ2-1	TRBV12-5	NA	CASGLVLDSLLGYNEQFF	TGTGCTAGTGGTTTGGTACTTGACAGTTTGTTGGGCTACAATGAGCAGTTCTTC
NA	TRBJ2-6	TRBV19	NA	CASSRRGQTVSGANVLTF	TGTGCCAGTAGTCGGCGGGGACAGACGGTCTCTGGGGCCAACGTCCTGACTTTC
TRBD2	TRBJ2-7	TRBV28	NA	CASSTSGGSGEQYF	TGTGCCAGCAGTACTAGCGGGGGCTCGGGGGAGCAGTACTTC
NA	TRBJ1-5	TRBV10-2	NA	CASSEYTGFSSQPQHF	TGCGCCAGCAGTGAGTATACAGGGTTCTCGAGTCAGCCCCAGCATTTT
NA	TRBJ2-1	TRBV2	NA	CASNPGEAGPYNEQFF	TGTGCCAGCAACCCCGGGGAAGCGGGCCCCTACAATGAGCAGTTCTTC
NA	TRBJ2-2	TRBV18	NA	CASSPQLRGIHTGELFF	TGTGCCAGCTCACCCCAACTAAGGGGCATTCACACCGGGGAGCTGTTTTTT
TRBD2	TRBJ2-7	TRBV6-6	NA	CASSYPGTSLNEQYF	TGTGCCAGCAGTTACCCCGGGACTAGTTTAAACGAGCAGTACTTC